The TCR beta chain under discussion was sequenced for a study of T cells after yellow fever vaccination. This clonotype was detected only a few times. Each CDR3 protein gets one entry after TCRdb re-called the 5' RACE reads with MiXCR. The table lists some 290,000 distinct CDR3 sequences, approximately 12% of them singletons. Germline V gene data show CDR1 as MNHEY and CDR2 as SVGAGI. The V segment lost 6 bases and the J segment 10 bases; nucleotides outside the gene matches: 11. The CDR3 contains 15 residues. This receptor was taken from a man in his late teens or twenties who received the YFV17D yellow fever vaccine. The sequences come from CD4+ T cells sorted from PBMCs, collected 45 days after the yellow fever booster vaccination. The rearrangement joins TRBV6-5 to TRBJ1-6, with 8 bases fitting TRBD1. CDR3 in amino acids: CASRPPGTGWSPLHF. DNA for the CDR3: TGTGCCAGCAGACCACCCGGGACAGGCTGGTCACCCCTCCACTTT.